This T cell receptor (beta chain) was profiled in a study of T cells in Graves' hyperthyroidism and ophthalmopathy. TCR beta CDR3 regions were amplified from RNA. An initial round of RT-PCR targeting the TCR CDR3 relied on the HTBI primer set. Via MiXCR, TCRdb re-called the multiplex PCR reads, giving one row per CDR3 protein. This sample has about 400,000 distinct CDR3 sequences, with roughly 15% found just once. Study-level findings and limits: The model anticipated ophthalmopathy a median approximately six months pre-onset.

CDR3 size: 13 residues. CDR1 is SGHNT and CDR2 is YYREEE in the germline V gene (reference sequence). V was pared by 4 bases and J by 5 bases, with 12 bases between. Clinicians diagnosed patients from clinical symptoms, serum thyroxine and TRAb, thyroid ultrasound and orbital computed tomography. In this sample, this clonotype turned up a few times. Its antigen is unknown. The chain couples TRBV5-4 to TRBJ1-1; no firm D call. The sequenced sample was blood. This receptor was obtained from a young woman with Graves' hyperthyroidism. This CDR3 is CASSRRDVTEAFF. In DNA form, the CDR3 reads TGTGCCAGCAGCAGGCGAGACGTAACTGAAGCTTTCTTT. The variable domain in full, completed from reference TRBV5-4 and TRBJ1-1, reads ETGVTQSPTHLIKTRGQQVTLRCSSQSGHNTVSWYQQALGQGPQFIFQYYREEENGRGNFPPRFSGLQFPNYSSELNVNALELDDSALYLCASSRRDVTEAFFGQGTRLTVV.